A selection of T cell receptor beta chains follows, all from one sample in a study of Ad26.COV2.S vaccination and SARS-CoV-2 variants. Sequenced by immunoSEQ multiplex PCR; TCRdb stores in-frame clones only, minus some. The sample carries about 350,000 clones, 70% to 90% recorded once. The sequenced sample was peripheral blood, obtained in a trial of Ad26.COV2.S vaccine versus placebo. The receptor set was obtained from a person between 18 and 65 years old who received the Ad26.COV2.S COVID-19 vaccine or a placebo. The conserved cysteine and the conserved F or W are not part of the CDR3 here. Fields, in order: clone size, J gene, V gene, CDR3 protein. Clone size appears in some rows only: once, few, many, or a class for an expanded clone.

abundance: .; j_gene: TRBJ1-3; v_gene: TRBV18; CDR3aa: ASSPPETGVGNTIY
abundance: .; j_gene: TRBJ1-2; v_gene: TRBV2; CDR3aa: ASSELDSFYGYT
abundance: .; j_gene: TRBJ2-1; v_gene: TRBV20-1; CDR3aa: SASRLAGIYNEQF
abundance: .; j_gene: TRBJ2-4; v_gene: TRBV6-2/TRBV6-3; CDR3aa: ASSTRGLRDKNIQY
abundance: .; j_gene: TRBJ2-2; v_gene: TRBV14; CDR3aa: ASSRVEVTSTGELF
abundance: .; j_gene: TRBJ2-5; v_gene: TRBV19; CDR3aa: ASSIGASGVQETQY
abundance: .; j_gene: TRBJ1-3; v_gene: TRBV7-6; CDR3aa: ASSLVRGPQRSGNTIY
abundance: .; j_gene: TRBJ2-7; v_gene: TRBV28; CDR3aa: ASSLGRTGAGYEQY
abundance: .; j_gene: TRBJ1-5; v_gene: TRBV18; CDR3aa: ASSQQGDSNQPQH
abundance: .; j_gene: TRBJ2-2; v_gene: TRBV2; CDR3aa: ASASGTNTGELF
abundance: .; j_gene: TRBJ2-3; v_gene: TRBV19; CDR3aa: ASSIWPGADTQY
abundance: .; j_gene: TRBJ1-1; v_gene: TRBV19; CDR3aa: ASSIGGIGTEAF
abundance: .; j_gene: TRBJ1-5; v_gene: TRBV21-1; CDR3aa: ASSWWEDQPQH
abundance: .; j_gene: TRBJ2-1; v_gene: TRBV7-9; CDR3aa: ASSFGTPQQF
abundance: .; j_gene: TRBJ2-1; v_gene: TRBV3-1/TRBV3-2; CDR3aa: ASSQGAGDYNEQF
abundance: .; j_gene: TRBJ2-1; v_gene: TRBV5-4; CDR3aa: ASSSSYEQF
abundance: .; j_gene: TRBJ2-5; v_gene: TRBV10-3; CDR3aa: AISESYQETQY
abundance: .; j_gene: TRBJ2-3; v_gene: TRBV5-1; CDR3aa: ASSPRGQGPTDTQY
abundance: .; j_gene: TRBJ2-2; v_gene: TRBV2; CDR3aa: ASSAGREAGELF
abundance: .; j_gene: TRBJ2-1; v_gene: TRBV11-2; CDR3aa: ASSLGGEQF
abundance: .; j_gene: TRBJ2-7; v_gene: TRBV2; CDR3aa: ASNPGHPFYEQY
abundance: many; j_gene: TRBJ2-7; v_gene: TRBV7-9; CDR3aa: ASSPLGGVYEQY
abundance: few; j_gene: TRBJ1-3; v_gene: TRBV13; CDR3aa: ASSLNRGYTIY
abundance: few; j_gene: TRBJ2-3; v_gene: TRBV29-1; CDR3aa: SARNTDTQY
abundance: .; j_gene: TRBJ2-3; v_gene: TRBV5-1; CDR3aa: ASRGTSGASTDTQY
abundance: .; j_gene: TRBJ2-7; v_gene: TRBV6-5; CDR3aa: ASTSGGPNEQY
abundance: .; j_gene: TRBJ2-1; v_gene: TRBV12-5; CDR3aa: ASGLGSNFYNEQF
abundance: .; j_gene: TRBJ1-2; v_gene: TRBV18; CDR3aa: ASSPPRGGSPSGYT
abundance: .; j_gene: TRBJ2-6; v_gene: TRBV7-2; CDR3aa: ASTPPRPTGANVLT
abundance: .; j_gene: TRBJ2-2; v_gene: TRBV19; CDR3aa: ASSKGLAGNTGELF
abundance: .; j_gene: TRBJ2-7; v_gene: TRBV28; CDR3aa: ASLRGGLTEQY
abundance: .; j_gene: TRBJ1-1; v_gene: TRBV6-4; CDR3aa: ASSDSEGHTEAF
abundance: once; j_gene: TRBJ1-6; v_gene: TRBV30; CDR3aa: AWSVLRSGNSPLH
abundance: .; j_gene: TRBJ1-1; v_gene: TRBV3-1/TRBV3-2; CDR3aa: ASSRKGASTEAF
abundance: many; j_gene: TRBJ2-3; v_gene: TRBV6-5; CDR3aa: ASTTGRLDTQY
abundance: .; j_gene: TRBJ2-1; v_gene: TRBV11-2; CDR3aa: ASSFAGQGLNEQF
abundance: .; j_gene: TRBJ2-7; v_gene: TRBV24-1; CDR3aa: ATEFDNGGPINYEQY
abundance: .; j_gene: TRBJ2-5; v_gene: TRBV12-2; CDR3aa: ASRNSPDRGTAETQY
abundance: .; j_gene: TRBJ2-3; v_gene: TRBV7-2; CDR3aa: ASSFLTSGTTDTQY
abundance: .; j_gene: TRBJ2-7; v_gene: TRBV25-1; CDR3aa: ASSDFAGREQY
abundance: .; j_gene: TRBJ2-7; v_gene: TRBV2; CDR3aa: ASSRQGYHEQY
abundance: .; j_gene: TRBJ2-5; v_gene: TRBV4-2; CDR3aa: ASSRRPMNQETQY
abundance: .; j_gene: TRBJ2-5; v_gene: TRBV5-1; CDR3aa: ASSSGLAGGGTQY
abundance: .; j_gene: TRBJ2-1; v_gene: TRBV4-3; CDR3aa: ASSQDGIPSYNEQF
abundance: .; j_gene: TRBJ2-1; v_gene: TRBV30; CDR3aa: AWSVRAGGHNEQF
abundance: .; j_gene: TRBJ1-2; v_gene: TRBV10-3; CDR3aa: AISDMSYSNYGYT
abundance: .; j_gene: TRBJ1-2; v_gene: TRBV28; CDR3aa: ASRWDSNYGYT
abundance: few; j_gene: TRBJ1-1; v_gene: TRBV5-1; CDR3aa: ASSWEQGRGAF